The 29 T cell receptor beta chains below were found in one sample sequenced in a study of tumor-infiltrating lymphocytes in localized non-small cell lung cancer. The data were produced by immunoSEQ multiplex PCR, yet TCRdb's version contains in-frame clones alone and is incomplete. Of roughly 5,800 clones listed, about four fifths were seen once; the top ten hold 9% to 10%. Sequencing was done on a sample of lung tumor tissue. These receptors originate from a human donor with non-small cell lung cancer.

The rearrangement links TRBV27 to TRBJ1-2; 7 bases fit TRBD1. The CDR3 covers 16 residues. Germline values: CDR1 MNHEY, CDR2 SMNVEV (reference sequence). With V trimmed by 5 bases and J by 0 bases, 9 bases remained unmatched. The CDR3 coding sequence is TGTGCCAGCAGTACCTACCGGGACAGCACTAACTATGGCTACACCTTC. Its protein is CASSTYRDSTNYGYTF.

V usage is TRBV9 and J usage is TRBJ1-2, with D possibly matching TRBD1 (5 bases). The germline V gene has CDR1 SGDLS and CDR2 YYNGEE. Trimming left V 0 bases short and J 2 bases short, with 11 bases between. The CDR3 length is 15 residues. CDR3 protein: CASSVGGTGNYGYTF. CDR3 nucleotides: TGTGCCAGCAGCGTAGGGGGGACGGGCAACTATGGCTACACCTTC. The whole variable domain, filled in from reference TRBV9 and TRBJ1-2, reads DSGVTQTPKHLITATGQRVTLRCSPRSGDLSVYWYQQSLDQGLQFLIQYYNGEERAKGNILERFSAQQFPDLHSELNLSSLELGDSALYFCASSVGGTGNYGYTFGSGTRLTVV.

This sequence joins TRBV11-1 and TRBJ1-2; D gene ambiguous. V was cut by 5 bases and J by 2 bases, with 12 bases left in between. Germline V CDR1 and CDR2: SGHAT, FQDESV (reference sequence). The CDR3 sequence is 14 residues long. The CDR3 bases are TGTGCCAGCAGCCCCTACGGAAGGAACTATGGCTACACCTTC. Translated, it gives CASSPYGRNYGYTF.

The chain links TRBV27 to TRBJ2-7; 7 positions match TRBD1. There are 17 residues in the CDR3. Germline assignment: CDR1 MNHEY and CDR2 SMNVEV (reference sequence). J lost 2 bases, V lost 2 bases, and 12 bases had no gene match. CDR3 sequence (DNA): TGTGCCAGCAGTTTAATTCGAAGCGCAGGGGGTGCCTACGAGCAGTACTTC. It yields the protein CASSLIRSAGGAYEQYF.

The chain couples TRBV4-2 to TRBJ2-1, with unresolved D. The CDR3 totals 16 residues. Trimming stripped 0 bases from V and 0 bases from J, with 9 bases between. From germline, CDR1 is LGHNA and CDR2 YNFKEQ. The CDR3 DNA follows: TGTGCCAGCAGCCAAGATTCCTTCACCTCCTACAATGAGCAGTTCTTC. Its protein is CASSQDSFTSYNEQFF.

This clone appeared once. V usage is TRBV5-5 and J usage is TRBJ1-1, with D possibly matching TRBD1 (6 bases). The germline V and J ends were trimmed by 1 base and 0 bases, with 7 bases remaining between them. From germline, CDR1 is SGHKS and CDR2 YYEKEE (reference sequence). This CDR3 is 14 amino acids long. The DNA for the CDR3 is TGTGCCAGCAGCTTGTACAGGGTGAACACTGAAGCTTTCTTT. It translates to CASSLYRVNTEAFF. Complete variable domain (other parts from reference TRBV5-5 and TRBJ1-1): DAGVTQSPTHLIKTRGQQVTLRCSPISGHKSVSWYQQVLGQGPQFIFQYYEKEERGRGNFPDRFSARQFPNYSSELNVNALLLGDSALYLCASSLYRVNTEAFFGQGTRLTVV.

This chain uses TRBV30 with TRBJ2-7; 7 positions match TRBD1. V gave up 0 bases and J gave up 4 bases; unmatched junction bases: 15. CDR3 length equals 17 residues. Looked up from germline, CDR1 is GTSNPN and CDR2 is SVGIG (reference sequence). The CDR3 loop reads CAWSVSLGTAHEYEQYF. CDR3 sequence (DNA): TGTGCCTGGAGTGTAAGCCTCGGGACAGCCCATGAATACGAGCAGTACTTC.

By frequency in the sample, this clone is medium-sized (0.01 to 0.1%). V gene TRBV7-9 combines with J gene TRBJ2-2; possible D gene TRBD1, 5 bases. From germline, CDR1 is SEHNR and CDR2 FQNEAQ (reference sequence). V was shortened by 5 bases and J by 0 bases, with 13 bases between the two germline ends. This CDR3 has 16 residues. Written as DNA, the CDR3 is TGTGCCAGCAGCATTGGTAGGGGCCCGAACACCGGGGAGCTGTTTTTT. Encoded protein: CASSIGRGPNTGELFF.

CDR3 nucleotide sequence: TGTGCCAGTAACCTAAGAGCGGGGGCGATCTATCAGCAGTTCTTC. It encodes CASNLRAGAIYQQFF. This sequence joins TRBV19 and TRBJ2-1, with 8 bases identical to TRBD2. CDR1 is LNHDA, CDR2 SQIVND, per germline (reference sequence). Germline trimming cut 7 bases from V and 11 bases from J; bases unmatched to any gene: 16. The CDR3 runs 15 residues.

The rearrangement links TRBV7-9 to TRBJ2-5, with D possibly TRBD2 on 6 matching bases. V was clipped by 6 bases and J by 2 bases, with 10 bases between them. The CDR3 covers 13 residues. CDR1 is SEHNR, CDR2 FQNEAQ, per germline (reference sequence). The CDR3 DNA sequence: TGTGCCAGCAGTGGAGGGGCGCAAGAGACCCAGTACTTC. This gives the protein CASSGGAQETQYF.

This rearrangement joins TRBV7-8 to TRBJ1-2; D remains unclear. This CDR3 is built from 13 residues. CDR1 is SGHVS and CDR2 is FQNEAQ in the germline V gene. The V end lost 1 base, the J end lost 0 bases, and 3 bases lay between the germline ends. DNA for the CDR3: TGTGCCAGCAGCTTAGTTACTAACTATGGCTACACCTTC. Amino acids: CASSLVTNYGYTF.

The chain links TRBV5-5 to TRBJ1-5; the D is unclear. The CDR3 runs 13 residues. Trimming stripped 1 base from V and 4 bases from J, with 6 bases between. Germline lookup yields CDR1 SGHKS and CDR2 YYEKEE (reference sequence). For the CDR3, the DNA is TGTGCCAGCAGCTTGTCCAGGAATCAGCCCCAGCATTTT. Protein product: CASSLSRNQPQHF.

The rearrangement uses TRBV30 and TRBJ1-1; D unresolved. Trimming removed 2 bases from V and 13 bases from J, with 14 bases in between. Germline CDR1 is GTSNPN and CDR2 is SVGIG (reference sequence). The CDR3 is 11 residues long. The CDR3 here is CAWSTMGGFFF. CDR3 sequence (DNA): TGTGCCTGGAGTACCATGGGAGGGTTTTTCTTT.

This sequence joins TRBV7-2 and TRBJ2-7, with a tentative D call TRBD2 (6 bases). The CDR3 contains 14 residues. Germline CDR1 SGHTA, CDR2 FQGNSA. Trimming removed 5 bases at V and 2 bases at J, with 13 bases between. DNA of the CDR3: TGTGCCAGCAGCCCCCGACTAGAGACCTACGAGCAGTACTTC. It translates to CASSPRLETYEQYF. Full variable domain (missing parts from reference TRBV7-2 and TRBJ2-7): GAGVSQSPSNKVTEKGKDVELRCDPISGHTALYWYRQSLGQGLEFLIYFQGNSAPDKSGLPSDRFSAERTGGSVSTLTIQRTQQEDSAVYLCASSPRLETYEQYFGPGTRLTVT.

The chain recombines TRBV2 with TRBJ2-4; 8 positions match TRBD1. Losses at the gene ends were 3 bases for V and 3 bases for J; bases not matched to a gene: 7. The CDR3 spans 16 residues. Germline V lookup: CDR1 SNHLY, CDR2 FYNNEI. As DNA, the CDR3 is TGTGCCAGCAGTGAGGACAGGGAATTTGTCAAAAACATTCAGTACTTC. This codes for CASSEDREFVKNIQYF.

V is TRBV5-4 and J is TRBJ2-6; 9 positions agree with TRBD1. The germline CDR1 and CDR2 sequences are SGHNT and YYREEE (reference sequence). With 4 bases clipped from V and 3 bases from J, the junction kept 8 bases outside the gene matches. This CDR3 spans 17 amino acids. CDR3 protein: CASSKGQGAGGANVLTF. The CDR3, as DNA: TGTGCCAGCAGCAAGGGACAGGGCGCTGGTGGGGCCAACGTCCTGACTTTC.

The chain joins TRBV28 to TRBJ2-6; 10 nucleotides line up with TRBD2. The CDR3 has 18 amino acids. V was clipped by 4 bases and J by 0 bases; unmatched bases: 6. The germline CDR1 and CDR2 sequences are MDHEN and SYDVKM. CDR3 amino acids: CASSWPLAGGSGANVLTF. As DNA, the CDR3 is TGTGCCAGCAGTTGGCCTTTAGCGGGAGGCTCTGGGGCCAACGTCCTGACTTTC.

This clone showed up just a few times. V and J are TRBV7-9 and TRBJ1-1; D uncertain. The germline CDR1 and CDR2 sequences are SEHNR and FQNEAQ (reference sequence). CDR3 size: 16 residues. V was shortened by 0 bases and J by 0 bases, with 11 bases between the two germline ends. CDR3 loop: CASSLATEPMNTEAFF. Written as DNA, the CDR3 is TGTGCCAGCAGCTTAGCAACAGAGCCCATGAACACTGAAGCTTTCTTT.

The chain joins TRBV14 to TRBJ1-1; TRBD1 is a possible D gene (5 bases). The CDR3 sequence is 15 residues long. V lost 4 bases and J lost 6, with 18 bases in between. CDR1 is SGHDN, CDR2 FVKESK, per germline. CDR3 nucleotides: TGTGCCAGCAGCCGGGCGGGGGGTTTTCGAGCTGAAGCTTTCTTT. As protein: CASSRAGGFRAEAFF.

This rearrangement joins TRBV5-1 to TRBJ2-1; 10 bases align to TRBD2. The CDR3 runs to 17 residues. Germline V gene sequence: CDR1 SGHRS, CDR2 YFSETQ. J lost 0 bases, V lost 2 bases, and 5 bases had no gene match. CDR3 residues: CASSLGLADDSYNEQFF. In nucleotides, the CDR3 is TGCGCCAGCAGCTTAGGACTAGCGGACGACTCCTACAATGAGCAGTTCTTC.

The chain employs TRBV7-8 and TRBJ2-1; 10 nucleotides match TRBD2. The CDR3 consists of 19 residues. The J segment lost 0 bases and the V segment lost 2 bases, leaving 10 bases of the junction unmatched. The germline V gene encodes CDR1 SGHVS and CDR2 FQNEAQ. As DNA, the CDR3 is TGTGCCAGCAGCTTACGGGCTAGCGGGAGTCCGAGCTCCTACAATGAGCAGTTCTTC. This gives the protein CASSLRASGSPSSYNEQFF. Supplemented by reference TRBV7-8 and TRBJ2-1, the full variable domain reads GAGVSQSPRYKVAKRGQDVALRCDPISGHVSLFWYQQALGQGPEFLTYFQNEAQLDKSGLPSDRFFAERPEGSVSTLKIQRTQQEDSAVYLCASSLRASGSPSSYNEQFFGPGTRLTVL.

The CDR3 DNA follows: TGCGCCAGCAGCCCGACCGGATTAGCCAGCAATGAAAAACTGTTTTTT. It yields the protein CASSPTGLASNEKLFF. The chain carries TRBV5-1 and TRBJ1-4, with D hard to call. CDR3 length: 16 amino acids. Germline CDR1 is SGHRS and CDR2 is YFSETQ. V was trimmed by 4 bases and J by 5 bases, leaving 18 bases between them.

The chain has TRBV4-2 and TRBJ2-7; a weak D match, TRBD1 (5 bases). Germline V lookup: CDR1 LGHNA, CDR2 YNFKEQ. CDR3 length: 11 residues. Trimming cost V 8 bases and J 6 bases, with 11 bases left between them. The chain's CDR3 is CASSRASEQYF. The DNA of the CDR3 is TGTGCCAGCTCCAGGGCCAGCGAGCAGTACTTC.

The chain combines TRBV6-1 with TRBJ2-1; D is ambiguous. The CDR3 sequence is 14 residues long. The V end lost 7 bases, the J end lost 5 bases, and 15 bases lay between the germline ends. Germline CDR1 MNHNS, CDR2 SASEGT. The CDR3 DNA sequence: TGTGCCAGCACCCGCCGAGACGGCCACAATGAGCAGTTCTTC. Translation: CASTRRDGHNEQFF.

V and J are TRBV6-6 and TRBJ1-2; possibly TRBD1 for D (5 bases). The CDR3 is 15 residues long. The V gene lost 5 bases and the J gene lost 8 bases, with 21 bases spanning the gap. In germline, CDR1 is MNHNY, CDR2 SVGAGI (reference sequence). For the CDR3, the DNA is TGTGCCAGCAGTGCGCGCCTGACAGATTCCGGCGGCTACACCTTC. Protein product: CASSARLTDSGGYTF.

The rearrangement links TRBV7-2 to TRBJ2-3; 10 positions match TRBD1. CDR1 SGHTA and CDR2 FQGNSA come from the germline V gene. V trimming: 4 bases; J trimming: 9 bases; junction bases outside the gene matches: 7. CDR3 length equals 14 residues. The CDR3 DNA is TGTGCCAGCAGCTCCCAGACAGGGGGCGGAACGCAGTATTTT. This codes for CASSSQTGGGTQYF.

CDR3 loop: CASSPPGADTQYF. The CDR3 DNA reads TGCGCCAGCAGCCCCCCGGGAGCAGATACGCAGTATTTT. The chain joins TRBV4-1 to TRBJ2-3, with D perhaps matching TRBD2 (6 bases). This CDR3 comprises 13 residues. Germline CDR1 and CDR2: MGHRA and YSYEKL. V shed 4 bases and J shed 4 bases, with 9 bases lying between them.

The chain recombines TRBV6-5 with TRBJ2-1; D remains ambiguous. The CDR3 is 16 amino acids. Deletions cut 0 bases from V and 0 bases from J, with 9 bases between. CDR1 is MNHEY and CDR2 is SVGAGI in the germline V gene. The CDR3 DNA sequence: TGTGCCAGCAGTTACTCAGGGTGGAGCTCCTACAATGAGCAGTTCTTC. It translates to CASSYSGWSSYNEQFF.

The rearrangement uses TRBV18 and TRBJ2-7, with D perhaps matching TRBD1 or TRBD2 (5 bases each). Trimming removed 0 bases from V and 6 bases from J, with 12 bases in between. Germline V gene data show CDR1 as KGHSH and CDR2 as LQKENI. This CDR3 contains 14 residues. CDR3 DNA sequence: TGTGCCAGCTCACCACCCCTGGATGGGGGCGAGCAGTACTTC. Amino acid sequence: CASSPPLDGGEQYF.